The entry below gives a single TCR beta chain sequence along with its context. This sample is part of a study of blood T cell repertoires in COVID-19. For the study at large: In each case, the material was cDNA or gDNA derived from T cells, B-cell-depleted T cells, or PBMCs.

The CDR3 contains 14 residues. V was pared by 1 base and J by 7 bases, with 3 bases of the junction left unmatched. Germline CDR1 SGDLS, CDR2 YYNGEE. Data came from immunoSEQ multiplex PCR; TCRdb stores just in-frame clones and leaves some out. The sample contains about 92,000 clones, around 90% of which appear only once. This TCR came from a human donor with active COVID-19. The donor label of this sample is uncertain. V usage is TRBV9 and J usage is TRBJ2-1, with TRBD1 matching 9 bases. The source material was peripheral blood. The CDR3 DNA reads TGTGCCAGCAGCGTAACAGGGGGCTGGAATGAGCAGTTCTTC. It encodes CASSVTGGWNEQFF.